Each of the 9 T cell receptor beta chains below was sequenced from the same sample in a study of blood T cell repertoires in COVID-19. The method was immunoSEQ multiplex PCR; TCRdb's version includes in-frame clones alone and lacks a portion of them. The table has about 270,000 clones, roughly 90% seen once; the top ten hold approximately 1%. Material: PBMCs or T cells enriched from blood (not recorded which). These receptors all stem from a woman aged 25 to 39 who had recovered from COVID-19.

The CDR3 region has the DNA TGTGCCAGCAGCAGGGGGGGCCGGACCGGGGAGCTGTTTTTT. This sequence encodes CASSRGGRTGELFF. V and J are TRBV21-1 and TRBJ2-2; the DNA was not compared with TRBD2, the D call given in the table. TRBV21-1 is a known pseudogene. The CDR3 is 14 residues long.

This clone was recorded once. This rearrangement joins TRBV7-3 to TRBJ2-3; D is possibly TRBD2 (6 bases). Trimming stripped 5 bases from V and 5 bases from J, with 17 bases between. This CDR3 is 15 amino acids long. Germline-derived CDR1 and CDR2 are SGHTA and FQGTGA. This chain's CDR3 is CASSLLPGLQDTQYF. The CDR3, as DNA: TGTGCCAGCAGCCTCTTACCGGGACTCCAAGATACGCAGTATTTT.

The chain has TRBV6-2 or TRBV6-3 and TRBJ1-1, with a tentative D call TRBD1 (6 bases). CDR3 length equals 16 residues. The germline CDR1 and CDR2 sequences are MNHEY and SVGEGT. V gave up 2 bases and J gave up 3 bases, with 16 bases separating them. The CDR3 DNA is TGTGCCAGCAGTTACCCCCCTCGGACAGCCTACACTGAAGCTTTCTTT. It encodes CASSYPPRTAYTEAFF.

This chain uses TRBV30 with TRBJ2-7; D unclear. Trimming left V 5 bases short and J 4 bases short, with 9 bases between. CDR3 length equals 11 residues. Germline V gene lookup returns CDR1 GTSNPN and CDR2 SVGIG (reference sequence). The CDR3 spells CAWGRLYEQYF. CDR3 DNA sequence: TGTGCCTGGGGCAGGCTATACGAGCAGTACTTC.

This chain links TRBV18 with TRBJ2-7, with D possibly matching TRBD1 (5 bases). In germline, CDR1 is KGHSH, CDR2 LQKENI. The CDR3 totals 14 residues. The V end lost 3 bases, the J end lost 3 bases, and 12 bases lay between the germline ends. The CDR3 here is CASSPVGQGYEQYF. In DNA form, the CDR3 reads TGTGCCAGCTCACCGGTCGGTCAGGGCTACGAGCAGTACTTC. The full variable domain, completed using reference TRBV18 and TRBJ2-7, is NAGVMQNPRHLVRRRGQEARLRCSPMKGHSHVYWYRQLPEEGLKFMVYLQKENIIDESGMPKERFSAEFPKEGPSILRIQQVVRGDSAAYFCASSPVGQGYEQYFGPGTRLTVT.

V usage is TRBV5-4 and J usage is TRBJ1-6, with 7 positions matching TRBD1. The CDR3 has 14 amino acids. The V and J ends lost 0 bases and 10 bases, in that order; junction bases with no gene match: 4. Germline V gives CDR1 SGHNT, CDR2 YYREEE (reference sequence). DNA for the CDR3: TGTGCCAGCAGCTTGGCAGGGGGTAGGTCACCCCTCCACTTT. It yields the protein CASSLAGGRSPLHF.

The CDR3 protein is CASSSSGQGSWELFF. CDR3 nucleotide sequence: TGTGCCAGCAGCTCGTCGGGACAGGGGAGCTGGGAGCTGTTTTTT. The chain uses TRBV13 and TRBJ2-2; 10 bases map to TRBD1. V lost 4 bases and J lost 9; bases outside the gene matches: 8. The CDR3 spans 15 residues. Germline CDR1 reads PRHDT; CDR2 reads FYEKMQ (reference sequence).

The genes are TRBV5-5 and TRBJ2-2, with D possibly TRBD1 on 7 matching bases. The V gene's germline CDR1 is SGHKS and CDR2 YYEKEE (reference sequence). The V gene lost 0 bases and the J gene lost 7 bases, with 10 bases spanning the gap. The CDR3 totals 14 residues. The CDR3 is CASSLGQGGGELFF. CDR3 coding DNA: TGTGCCAGCAGCTTGGGGCAGGGGGGCGGGGAGCTGTTTTTT.

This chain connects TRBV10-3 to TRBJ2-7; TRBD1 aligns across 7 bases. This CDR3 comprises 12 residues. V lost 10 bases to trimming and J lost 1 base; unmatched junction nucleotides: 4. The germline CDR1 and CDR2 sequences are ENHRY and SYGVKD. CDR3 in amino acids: CATRQGSYEQYF. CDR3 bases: TGTGCCACCAGACAGGGATCCTACGAGCAGTACTTC.